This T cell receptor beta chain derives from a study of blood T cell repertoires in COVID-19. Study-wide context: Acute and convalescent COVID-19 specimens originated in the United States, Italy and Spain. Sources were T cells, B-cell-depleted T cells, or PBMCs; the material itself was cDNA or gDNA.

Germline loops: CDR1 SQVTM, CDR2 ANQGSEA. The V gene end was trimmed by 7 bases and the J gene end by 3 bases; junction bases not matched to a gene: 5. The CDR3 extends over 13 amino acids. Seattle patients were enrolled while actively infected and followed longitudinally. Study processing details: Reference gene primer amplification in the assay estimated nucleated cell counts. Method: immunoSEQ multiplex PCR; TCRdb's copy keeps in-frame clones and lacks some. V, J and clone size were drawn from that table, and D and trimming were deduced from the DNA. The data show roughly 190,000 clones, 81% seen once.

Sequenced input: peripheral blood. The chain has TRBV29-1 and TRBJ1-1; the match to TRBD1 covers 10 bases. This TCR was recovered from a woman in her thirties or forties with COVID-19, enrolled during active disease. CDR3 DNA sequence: TGCAGCGCCCCGGGACAGGGGTACACTGAAGCTTTCTTT. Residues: CSAPGQGYTEAFF.